This record covers a single T cell receptor beta chain. The data derive from a study of cytomegalovirus exposure and HLA in healthy donors. Trimming removed 1 base at V and 5 bases at J, with 3 bases between. The CDR3 spans 11 residues. Germline V gene lookup returns CDR1 SGHNT and CDR2 YYREEE (reference sequence). 60 Vbeta and 13 Jbeta primers were used in PCR. Measured with immunoSEQ multiplex PCR; TCRdb has only the in-frame clones, and not every one. There are under 150,000 clones in the sample; 82% occur only once, and around 2.5% lies in the top ten. The TCR originated in a male donor in good health and CMV-seronegative. Sequenced sample: PBMCs. The rearrangement links TRBV5-4 to TRBJ2-5, with D unresolved. CDR3 in amino acids: CASSLRETQYF. The DNA of the CDR3 is TGTGCCAGCAGCTTGCGGGAGACCCAGTACTTC.